This T cell receptor beta chain was found in a study of blood T cells in healthy people across ages. A second about 7 to 12 cycle PCR used barcoded and J-beta primers. TCRdb redid the calling of the 5' RACE reads with MiXCR, one entry per CDR3 protein. This sample carries over 450,000 distinct CDR3 sequences, around 24% of them seen once, and the ten largest clones take under 9%. The germline gives CDR1 DFQATT, CDR2 SNEGSKA (reference sequence). This CDR3 contains 12 residues. Trimming cost V 4 bases and J 3 bases, with 9 bases left between them. The same sample was also studied in work on T cells of mothers and their children.

The sequenced sample was blood. The source of this sequence is a boy between 10 and 17 years old in good health. This chain links TRBV20-1 with TRBJ1-2; a weak D match, TRBD1 (6 bases). The CDR3 sequence: CSATRQDYGYTF. In nucleotides, the CDR3 is TGCAGTGCTACCAGACAGGACTATGGCTACACCTTC.